Listed below are T cell receptor beta chains from one sample, sequenced in a study of blood T cell repertoires in COVID-19. Repertoires were generated with immunoSEQ multiplex PCR, while TCRdb's copy carries only in-frame clones and drops some. Of 200,000 to 250,000 clones in the sample, roughly 88% are singletons; the top ten hold under 4.5%. The sequencing input was PBMCs or T cells enriched from blood (not recorded which). These receptors all stem from a woman younger than 45 who had been exposed to COVID-19. CDR3s include the opening cysteine and the closing phenylalanine or tryptophan. D genes are given only for firm matches. Clone size is shown for a subset of rows, as once, few, many or a class of expanded clone.

j_call,v_call,clone_size,d_call,cdr3_nt,cdr3_aa
TRBJ1-1,TRBV6-1,once,-,TGTGCCAGCAGTGAAGCACAGGGGAACACTGAAGCTTTCTTT,CASSEAQGNTEAFF
TRBJ2-5,TRBV2,-,TRBD1,TGTGCCTCCTTGTCCGACAGGGGGCTTGAGACCCAGTACTTC,CASLSDRGLETQYF
TRBJ2-5,TRBV6-5,-,TRBD2,TGTGCCAGCAGCCCCACTAGCGGGACACAAGAGACCCAGTACTTC,CASSPTSGTQETQYF
TRBJ1-6,TRBV30,-,TRBD1,TGTGCCTGGGGAAAACAGGGGAGCTCCTATAATTCACCCCTCCACTTT,CAWGKQGSSYNSPLHF
TRBJ2-1,TRBV6-5,-,-,TGTGCCAGCACCAAGGACTTCTACAATGAGCAGTTCTTC,CASTKDFYNEQFF
TRBJ2-3,TRBV18,-,-,TGTGCCAGCTCACCTCCGACAGCCCTTATCTCAGATACGCAGTATTTT,CASSPPTALISDTQYF
TRBJ1-2,TRBV11-2,-,TRBD1,TGTGCCAGCAGCACCGGACAGGTCGATAACTATGGCTACACCTTC,CASSTGQVDNYGYTF
TRBJ1-3,TRBV6-1,-,-,TGTGCCAGCAGTGAGGAACGCCCCTTCGGGGGAAACACCATATATTTT,CASSEERPFGGNTIYF
TRBJ1-1,TRBV7-9,few,-,TGTGCCAGCAGCTTGTGGGCAGGAGGGGCTGAAGCTTTCTTT,CASSLWAGGAEAFF
TRBJ2-7,TRBV27,-,TRBD2,TGTGCCAGCAGTTTATCACCCCCAGTAGCGGGGAGGGTATACGAGCAGTACTTC,CASSLSPPVAGRVYEQYF
TRBJ1-1,TRBV28,once,-,TGTGCCAGCAGTCCTCTGAGGGGGACTGAAGCTTTCTTT,CASSPLRGTEAFF
TRBJ1-3,TRBV25-1,-,TRBD1,TGTGCCAGCAGTGAGACGGGACAGGGACCTCGAAACACCATATATTTT,CASSETGQGPRNTIYF
TRBJ2-3,TRBV3-1/TRBV3-2,-,TRBD2,TGTGCCAGCAGCCAAGATCTCCTAGCGGGAGCCACAGATACGCAGTATTTT,CASSQDLLAGATDTQYF
TRBJ2-2,TRBV11-2,-,-,TGTGCCAGCAGCTTCCACAGGGAAGCCGGGGAGCTGTTTTTT,CASSFHREAGELFF
TRBJ1-4,TRBV30,-,TRBD1,TGTGCCTGGAGTGTACTCGGGGACAGTAATGAAAAACTGTTTTTT,CAWSVLGDSNEKLFF
TRBJ1-2,TRBV27,-,-,TGTGCCAGCAGTTCAGGGTATGGCTACACCTTC,CASSSGYGYTF
TRBJ2-1,TRBV4-2,once,TRBD2,TGTGCCAGCAGAATGACGGGAGGGCGGGCCAATGAGCAGTTCTTC,CASRMTGGRANEQFF
TRBJ2-7,TRBV10-3,-,TRBD2,TGTGCCATCAGTGACCGCGCGGGAGGGCCCTCCTCCTACGAGCAGTACTTC,CAISDRAGGPSSYEQYF
TRBJ1-1,TRBV3-1/TRBV3-2,-,-,TGTGCCAGCAGCGATCCAGGGACTGAAGCTTTCTTT,CASSDPGTEAFF
TRBJ2-6,TRBV15,-,-,TGTGCCACCAGCATGCAGTCTGGGGCCAACGTCCTGACTTTC,CATSMQSGANVLTF
TRBJ1-5,TRBV6-1,-,-,TGTGCCAGCAGTCTTTTTACGAGGGATCAGCCCCAGCATTTT,CASSLFTRDQPQHF
TRBJ1-2,TRBV19,-,TRBD1,TGTGCCAGTAGTGCGGAGACAGGGAGAACCGGCTATGGCTACACCTTC,CASSAETGRTGYGYTF
TRBJ1-2,TRBV21-1,-,-,TGTGCCAGCATCGTTCCCCCGGGGATCTATGGCTACACCTTC,CASIVPPGIYGYTF
TRBJ1-3,TRBV12-3/TRBV12-4,-,-,TGTGGCGCAGGGCGAAACACCATATATTTT,CGAGRNTIYF
TRBJ2-7,TRBV19,-,TRBD2,TGTGCCAGTAGTATTCAGCCTAGCGGGGGCTACGAGCAGTACTTC,CASSIQPSGGYEQYF
TRBJ2-3,TRBV5-1,-,-,TGCGCCAGCAGCTTGGATTCCGTCACAGATACGCAGTATTTT,CASSLDSVTDTQYF
TRBJ2-7,TRBV3-1/TRBV3-2,few,-,TGTGCCAGCAGCCAATTCCCAGGGTCCTACGAGCAGTACTTC,CASSQFPGSYEQYF
TRBJ1-1,TRBV10-2,-,-,TGCGCCAGCAGACAGCTGAACACTGAAGCTTTCTTT,CASRQLNTEAFF
TRBJ2-2,TRBV2,-,TRBD2,TGTGCCAGCAGTGCTAGCGGGAACACCGGGGAGCTGTTTTTT,CASSASGNTGELFF
TRBJ2-1,TRBV27,-,TRBD2,TGTGCCGCCGTCTACTACGGAGCGGGACCTGAGCAGTTCTTC,CAAVYYGAGPEQFF
TRBJ1-2,TRBV24-1,-,TRBD1,TGTGCCACCAGTGACCCAGACAGGGGTCGGGCAGGCTACACCTTC,CATSDPDRGRAGYTF
TRBJ2-7,TRBV6-5,-,TRBD1,TGTGCCACCAGGACAGGCTCCTACGAGCAGTACTTC,CATRTGSYEQYF